The entry below gives a single TCR beta chain sequence along with its context. The antigen is not known. The sample contains more than one DNA sequence encoding this CDR3. This entry is derived from a study of beta chain features in type 1 diabetes. Findings and caveats of the study: Fewer insertions but more deletions were seen at VDJ junctions in type 1 diabetes patients.

CDR1 is GTSNPN and CDR2 is SVGIG in the germline V gene (reference sequence). Trimming pared 3 bases from V and 2 bases from J, leaving 10 bases between. CDR3 length equals 13 residues. Sorting with CD45RO/CCR7/CD25/CD127/CD95/CD27 yielded naive, central memory, regulatory and stem-like memory CD4+ cells. Sequenced material consisted of expressed TCRB transcripts (all of the isolated RNA was reverse transcribed). Using immunoSEQ multiplex PCR, the repertoire was profiled, and TCRdb retains in-frame clones only, with some absent. The sample contains about 350,000 clones, roughly a fifth of which appear only once.

The sequencing input was naive CD4+ T cells from blood. This clonotype was obtained from a woman aged 18-29 years in good health. The J gene is TRBJ1-1, the V gene TRBV30, with a possible D match to TRBD1 (5 bases). CDR3 loop: CAWRRTQNTEAFF. The CDR3 DNA follows: TGTGCCTGGAGGCGGACACAAAACACTGAAGCTTTCTTT.